These T cell receptor beta chains were read from a single sample in a study of shared clonotypes between healthy human individuals. Assay used: immunoSEQ multiplex PCR; TCRdb lists only in-frame clones, some missing. The sample lists around 2,100,000 clones, 85% to 95% occurring once. The sequenced sample consisted of naive CD8+ T cells sorted from blood. The receptors shown here come from a man aged 18-30 years in good health. Both conserved end residues are part of each CDR3. A D gene is named only where the DNA matches it firmly.

v_gene: TRBV25-1
d_gene: TRBD2
j_gene: TRBJ2-7
CDR3aa: CASSVSGGSYEQYF

v_gene: TRBV5-1
d_gene: TRBD2
j_gene: TRBJ2-1
CDR3aa: CASSASGAYNEQFF

v_gene: TRBV5-5
d_gene: TRBD1
j_gene: TRBJ1-2
CDR3aa: CASSWGTGAGGYTF

v_gene: TRBV29-1
d_gene: TRBD1
j_gene: TRBJ1-2
CDR3aa: CSVVGWGQGFSEELPNYGYTF

v_gene: TRBV27
d_gene: NA
j_gene: TRBJ2-7
CDR3aa: CASSPGLPGSYEQYF

v_gene: TRBV19
d_gene: NA
j_gene: TRBJ1-5
CDR3aa: CASSVRDTNQPQHF

v_gene: TRBV10-3
d_gene: TRBD1
j_gene: TRBJ2-7
CDR3aa: CAISTWDSLGQYF

v_gene: TRBV28
d_gene: TRBD1
j_gene: TRBJ2-7
CDR3aa: CASSSLLTGGYEQYF

v_gene: TRBV5-5
d_gene: NA
j_gene: TRBJ2-5
CDR3aa: CASASLETQYF

v_gene: TRBV5-6
d_gene: TRBD1
j_gene: TRBJ2-5
CDR3aa: CASSQDRLQETQYF

v_gene: TRBV9
d_gene: TRBD1
j_gene: TRBJ2-7
CDR3aa: CASSTDTGTETYEQYF

v_gene: TRBV19
d_gene: NA
j_gene: TRBJ2-2
CDR3aa: CASSTLVGAGELFF

v_gene: TRBV5-1
d_gene: NA
j_gene: TRBJ2-2
CDR3aa: CASSLFTYTGELFF

v_gene: TRBV27
d_gene: NA
j_gene: TRBJ2-7
CDR3aa: CASSLLLGREQYF

v_gene: TRBV7-3
d_gene: TRBD1
j_gene: TRBJ1-6
CDR3aa: CASSSLTWDRDNSPLHF

v_gene: TRBV12-1
d_gene: NA
j_gene: TRBJ2-6
CDR3aa: CASSLGQSRANVLTF

v_gene: TRBV6-1
d_gene: NA
j_gene: TRBJ2-5
CDR3aa: CASSENRDAPRETQYF

v_gene: TRBV7-6
d_gene: TRBD2
j_gene: TRBJ2-1
CDR3aa: CASSLLAGESGNEQFF

v_gene: TRBV27
d_gene: NA
j_gene: TRBJ2-2
CDR3aa: CASSSEPTGELFF

v_gene: TRBV9
d_gene: TRBD2
j_gene: TRBJ2-7
CDR3aa: CASSLRGAGSEQYF

v_gene: TRBV2
d_gene: NA
j_gene: TRBJ2-7
CDR3aa: CASSVDTGLDPNLYEQYF

v_gene: TRBV2
d_gene: NA
j_gene: TRBJ2-7
CDR3aa: CASSEHGEQYF

v_gene: TRBV18
d_gene: TRBD2
j_gene: TRBJ2-3
CDR3aa: CASSPREGGTDTQYF

v_gene: TRBV5-5
d_gene: TRBD1
j_gene: TRBJ2-7
CDR3aa: CASSLGQGLGQYF

v_gene: TRBV2
d_gene: TRBD1
j_gene: TRBJ2-3
CDR3aa: CASSHRDSWTDTQYF

v_gene: TRBV15
d_gene: NA
j_gene: TRBJ1-4
CDR3aa: CATSRDWVVVYREGTNNEKLFF

v_gene: TRBV6-1
d_gene: NA
j_gene: TRBJ2-5
CDR3aa: CASLTGPRDWTQYF

v_gene: TRBV2
d_gene: TRBD1
j_gene: TRBJ1-1
CDR3aa: CASSEWDRGHSNTEAFF

v_gene: TRBV11-2
d_gene: NA
j_gene: TRBJ2-7
CDR3aa: CASSLEGRAEQYF

v_gene: TRBV27
d_gene: NA
j_gene: TRBJ1-6
CDR3aa: CASSFAGNNSPLHF

v_gene: TRBV11-2
d_gene: TRBD2
j_gene: TRBJ2-1
CDR3aa: CASSLGKGGTSGIEQFF

v_gene: TRBV28
d_gene: TRBD1
j_gene: TRBJ2-1
CDR3aa: CASSSGGQGLYNEQFF

v_gene: TRBV19
d_gene: NA
j_gene: TRBJ1-1
CDR3aa: CASSSGLTEAFF

v_gene: TRBV4-1
d_gene: TRBD1
j_gene: TRBJ2-7
CDR3aa: CASSPQAGGLDEQYF

v_gene: TRBV6-1
d_gene: NA
j_gene: TRBJ1-2
CDR3aa: CASSEALGRDYGYTF

v_gene: TRBV28
d_gene: TRBD1
j_gene: TRBJ2-3
CDR3aa: CASHTGQGFYWPDTQYF

v_gene: TRBV30
d_gene: NA
j_gene: TRBJ1-1
CDR3aa: CAWSEPHTILNTEAFF

v_gene: TRBV9
d_gene: TRBD1
j_gene: TRBJ1-1
CDR3aa: CASSPQGASFAEAFF

v_gene: TRBV27
d_gene: NA
j_gene: TRBJ2-7
CDR3aa: CASSLFGANLGEQYF

v_gene: TRBV5-6
d_gene: NA
j_gene: TRBJ1-3
CDR3aa: CASSWADSGNTIYF

v_gene: TRBV5-4
d_gene: NA
j_gene: TRBJ2-7
CDR3aa: CASSFSGTAYEQYF

v_gene: TRBV11-2
d_gene: TRBD1
j_gene: TRBJ1-5
CDR3aa: CASSETGGFNQPQHF

v_gene: TRBV4-1
d_gene: NA
j_gene: TRBJ2-1
CDR3aa: CASSQIGGNNNEQFF

v_gene: TRBV7-7
d_gene: NA
j_gene: TRBJ2-5
CDR3aa: CASSFRISLGREETQYF

v_gene: TRBV6-5
d_gene: TRBD1
j_gene: TRBJ2-5
CDR3aa: CASSYSRTGVETQYF

v_gene: TRBV5-1
d_gene: NA
j_gene: TRBJ2-5
CDR3aa: CASSLLYEETQYF

v_gene: TRBV9
d_gene: TRBD2
j_gene: TRBJ2-7
CDR3aa: CASSPVAGGYEQYF

v_gene: TRBV7-9
d_gene: TRBD1
j_gene: TRBJ2-7
CDR3aa: CASSLEDRYEQYF

v_gene: TRBV27
d_gene: NA
j_gene: TRBJ2-7
CDR3aa: CASSLGGEQYF

v_gene: TRBV9
d_gene: NA
j_gene: TRBJ1-1
CDR3aa: CASSVGRDVMNTEAFF

v_gene: TRBV27
d_gene: NA
j_gene: TRBJ2-1
CDR3aa: CASSPRQVGDEQFF

v_gene: TRBV6-5
d_gene: TRBD1
j_gene: TRBJ2-5
CDR3aa: CASSSSTGGTLYF

v_gene: TRBV19
d_gene: TRBD2
j_gene: TRBJ2-1
CDR3aa: CASSSTSGYNEQFF